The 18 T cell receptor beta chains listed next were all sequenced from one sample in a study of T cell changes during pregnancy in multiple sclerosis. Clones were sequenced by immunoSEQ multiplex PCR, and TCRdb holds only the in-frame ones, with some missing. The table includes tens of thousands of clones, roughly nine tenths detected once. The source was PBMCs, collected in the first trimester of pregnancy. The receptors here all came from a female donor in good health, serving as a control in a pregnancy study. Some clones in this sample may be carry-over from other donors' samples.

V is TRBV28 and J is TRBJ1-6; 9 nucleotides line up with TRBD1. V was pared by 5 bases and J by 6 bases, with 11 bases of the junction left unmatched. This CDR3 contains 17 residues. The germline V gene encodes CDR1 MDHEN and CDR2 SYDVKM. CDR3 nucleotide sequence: TGTGCCAGCAGTGACCCGGGACAGGGTTCCGTTAATTCACCCCTCCACTTT. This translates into CASSDPGQGSVNSPLHF.

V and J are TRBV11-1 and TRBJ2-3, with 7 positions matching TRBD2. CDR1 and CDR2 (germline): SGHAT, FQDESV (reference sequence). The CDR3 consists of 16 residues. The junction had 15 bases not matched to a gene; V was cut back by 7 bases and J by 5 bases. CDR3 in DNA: TGTGCCAGCACCCCCGGGAAAGCGGGACTTCGAGATACGCAGTATTTT. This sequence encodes CASTPGKAGLRDTQYF.

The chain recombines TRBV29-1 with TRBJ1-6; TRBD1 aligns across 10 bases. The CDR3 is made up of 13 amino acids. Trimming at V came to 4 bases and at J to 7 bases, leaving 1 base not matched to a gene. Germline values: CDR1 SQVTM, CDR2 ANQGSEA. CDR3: CSVGTGGNSPLHF. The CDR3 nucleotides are TGCAGCGTTGGGACAGGGGGGAATTCACCCCTCCACTTT.

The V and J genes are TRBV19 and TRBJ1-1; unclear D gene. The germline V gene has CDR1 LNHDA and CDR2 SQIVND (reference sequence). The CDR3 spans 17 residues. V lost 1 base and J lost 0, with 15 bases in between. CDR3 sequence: CASSIGAGLRMNTEAFF. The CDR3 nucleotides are TGTGCCAGTAGTATAGGGGCAGGTCTCCGCATGAACACTGAAGCTTTCTTT. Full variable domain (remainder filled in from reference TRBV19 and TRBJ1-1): DGGITQSPKYLFRKEGQNVTLSCEQNLNHDAMYWYRQDPGQGLRLIYYSQIVNDFQKGDIAEGYSVSREKKESFPLTVTSAQKNPTAFYLCASSIGAGLRMNTEAFFGQGTRLTVV.

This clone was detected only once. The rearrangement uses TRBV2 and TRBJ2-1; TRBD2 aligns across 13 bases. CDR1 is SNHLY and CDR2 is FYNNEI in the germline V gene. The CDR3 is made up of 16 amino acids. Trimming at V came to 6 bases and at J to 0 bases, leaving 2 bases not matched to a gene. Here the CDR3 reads CASRGLAGASYNEQFF. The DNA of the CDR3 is TGTGCCAGCAGAGGACTAGCGGGGGCCTCCTACAATGAGCAGTTCTTC.

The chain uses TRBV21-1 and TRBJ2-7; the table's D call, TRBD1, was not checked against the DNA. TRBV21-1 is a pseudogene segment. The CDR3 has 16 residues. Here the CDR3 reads CASSKVDGTDIQEQYF. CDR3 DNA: TGTGCCAGCAGCAAAGTTGATGGAACGGACATCCAGGAGCAGTACTTC.

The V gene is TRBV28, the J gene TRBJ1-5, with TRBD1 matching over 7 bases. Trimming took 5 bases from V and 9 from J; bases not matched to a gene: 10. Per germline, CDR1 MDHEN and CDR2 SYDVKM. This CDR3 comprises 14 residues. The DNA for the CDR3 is TGTGCCAGCAGTCGTACGTACAGGGGTGTGCCCCAGCATTTT. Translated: CASSRTYRGVPQHF.

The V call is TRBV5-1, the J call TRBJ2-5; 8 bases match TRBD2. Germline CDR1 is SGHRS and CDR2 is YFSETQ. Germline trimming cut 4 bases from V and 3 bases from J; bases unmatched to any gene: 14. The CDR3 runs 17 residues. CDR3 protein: CASSRQSGGLREETQYF. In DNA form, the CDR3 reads TGCGCCAGCAGCAGACAAAGCGGGGGCCTTCGCGAAGAGACCCAGTACTTC.

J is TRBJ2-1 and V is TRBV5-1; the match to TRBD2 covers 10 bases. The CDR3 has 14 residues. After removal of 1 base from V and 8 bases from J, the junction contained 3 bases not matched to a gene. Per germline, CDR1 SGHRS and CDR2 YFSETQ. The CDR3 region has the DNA TGCGCCAGCAGCTTGAATCTAGCGGGAGATGAGCAGTTCTTC. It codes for CASSLNLAGDEQFF.

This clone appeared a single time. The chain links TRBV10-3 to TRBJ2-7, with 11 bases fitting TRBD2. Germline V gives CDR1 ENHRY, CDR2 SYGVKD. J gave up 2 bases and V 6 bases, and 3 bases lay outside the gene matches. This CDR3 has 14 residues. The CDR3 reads CAIRGTSGPYEQYF. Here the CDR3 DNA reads TGTGCCATCAGGGGGACTAGCGGTCCCTACGAGCAGTACTTC.

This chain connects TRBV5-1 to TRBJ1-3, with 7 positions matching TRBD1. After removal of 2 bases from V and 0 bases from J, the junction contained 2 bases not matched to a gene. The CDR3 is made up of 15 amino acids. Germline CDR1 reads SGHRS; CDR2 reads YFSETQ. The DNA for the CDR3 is TGCGCCAGCAGCTTTACAGGGGCCTCTGGAAACACCATATATTTT. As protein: CASSFTGASGNTIYF.

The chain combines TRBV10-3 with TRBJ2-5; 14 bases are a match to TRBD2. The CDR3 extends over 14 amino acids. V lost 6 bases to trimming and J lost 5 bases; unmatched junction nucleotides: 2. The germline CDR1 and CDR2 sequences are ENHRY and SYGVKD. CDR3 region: CAIRGTSGSETQYF. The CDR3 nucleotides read TGTGCCATCAGGGGGACTAGCGGGAGTGAGACCCAGTACTTC.

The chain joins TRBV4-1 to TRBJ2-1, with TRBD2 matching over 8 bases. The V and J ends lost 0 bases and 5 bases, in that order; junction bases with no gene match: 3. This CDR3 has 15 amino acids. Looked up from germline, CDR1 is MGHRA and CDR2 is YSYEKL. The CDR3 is CASSQDGGGNNEQFF. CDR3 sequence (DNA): TGCGCCAGCAGCCAAGATGGCGGGGGGAACAATGAGCAGTTCTTC.

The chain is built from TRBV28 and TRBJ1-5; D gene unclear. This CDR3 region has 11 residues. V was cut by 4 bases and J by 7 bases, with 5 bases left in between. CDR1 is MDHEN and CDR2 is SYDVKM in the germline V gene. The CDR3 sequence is CASSSVQPQHF. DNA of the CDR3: TGTGCCAGCAGTTCTGTACAGCCCCAGCATTTT. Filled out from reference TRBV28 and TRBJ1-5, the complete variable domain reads DVKVTQSSRYLVKRTGEKVFLECVQDMDHENMFWYRQDPGLGLRLIYFSYDVKMKEKGDIPEGYSVSREKKERFSLILESASTNQTSMYLCASSSVQPQHFGDGTRLSIL.

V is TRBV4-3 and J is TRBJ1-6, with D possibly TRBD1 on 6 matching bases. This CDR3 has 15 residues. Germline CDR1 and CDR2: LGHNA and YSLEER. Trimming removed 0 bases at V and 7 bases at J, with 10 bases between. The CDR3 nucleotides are TGCGCCAGCAGCCAAGAGACAGGACGAAATTCACCCCTCCACTTT. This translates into CASSQETGRNSPLHF.

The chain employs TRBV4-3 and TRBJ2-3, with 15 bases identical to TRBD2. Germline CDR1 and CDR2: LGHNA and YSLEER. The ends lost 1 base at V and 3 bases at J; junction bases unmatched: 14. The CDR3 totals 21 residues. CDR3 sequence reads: CASSQVLGLAGGPKNTDTQYF. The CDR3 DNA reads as TGCGCCAGCAGCCAAGTCCTAGGACTAGCGGGAGGGCCGAAGAATACAGATACGCAGTATTTT.

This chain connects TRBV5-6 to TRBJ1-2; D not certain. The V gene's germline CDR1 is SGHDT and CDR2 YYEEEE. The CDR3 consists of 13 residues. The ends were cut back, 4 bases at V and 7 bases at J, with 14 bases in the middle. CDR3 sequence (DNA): TGTGCCAGCAGCCGCACCAGGTGGTCTGGCTACACCTTC. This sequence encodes CASSRTRWSGYTF.

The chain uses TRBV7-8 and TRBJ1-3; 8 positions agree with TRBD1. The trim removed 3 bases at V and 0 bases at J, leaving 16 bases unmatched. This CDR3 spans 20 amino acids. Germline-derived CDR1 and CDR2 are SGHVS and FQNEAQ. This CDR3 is CASSFPRRDRRLGSGNTIYF. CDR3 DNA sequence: TGTGCCAGCAGCTTCCCCCGGCGGGACAGGCGACTGGGCTCTGGAAACACCATATATTTT.